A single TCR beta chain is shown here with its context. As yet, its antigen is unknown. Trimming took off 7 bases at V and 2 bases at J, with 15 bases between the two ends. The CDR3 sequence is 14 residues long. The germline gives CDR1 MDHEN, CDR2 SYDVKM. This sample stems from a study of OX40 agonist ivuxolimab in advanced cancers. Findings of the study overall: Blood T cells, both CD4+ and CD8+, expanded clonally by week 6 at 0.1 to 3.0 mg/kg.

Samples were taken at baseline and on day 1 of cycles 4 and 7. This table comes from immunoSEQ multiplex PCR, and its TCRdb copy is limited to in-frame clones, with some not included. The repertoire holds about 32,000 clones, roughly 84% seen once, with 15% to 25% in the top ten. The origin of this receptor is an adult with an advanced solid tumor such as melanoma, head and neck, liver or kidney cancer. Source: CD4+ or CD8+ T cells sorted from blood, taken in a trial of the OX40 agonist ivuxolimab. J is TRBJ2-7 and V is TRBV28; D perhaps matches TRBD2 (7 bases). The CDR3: CASTIGGETYEQYF. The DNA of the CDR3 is TGTGCCAGCACGATAGGGGGGGAGACCTACGAGCAGTACTTC.